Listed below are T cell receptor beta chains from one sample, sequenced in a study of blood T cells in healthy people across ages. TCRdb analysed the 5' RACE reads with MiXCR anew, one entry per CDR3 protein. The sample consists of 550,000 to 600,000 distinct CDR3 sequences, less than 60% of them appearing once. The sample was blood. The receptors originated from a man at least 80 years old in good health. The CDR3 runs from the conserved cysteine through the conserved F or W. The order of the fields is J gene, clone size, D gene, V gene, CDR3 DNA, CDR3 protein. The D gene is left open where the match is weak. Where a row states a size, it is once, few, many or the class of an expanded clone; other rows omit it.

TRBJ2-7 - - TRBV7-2 TGTGCCAGCAGCTTAGGAGGGGTAAGCTACGAGCAGTACTTC CASSLGGVSYEQYF
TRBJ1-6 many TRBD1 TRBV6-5 TGTGCCAGCAGTTACCCCCGGGACAGGGGTCATTCACCCCTCCACTTT CASSYPRDRGHSPLHF
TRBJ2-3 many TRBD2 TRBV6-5 TGTGCCAGCAGCTTAGCGGGAGTACCCCCAGATACGCAGTATTTT CASSLAGVPPDTQYF
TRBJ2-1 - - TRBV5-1 TGCGCCAGCAGCTTGAACCCGGGACACAGAGGCGATGAGCAGTTCTTC CASSLNPGHRGDEQFF
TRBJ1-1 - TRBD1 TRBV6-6 TGTGCCGGCAGGGAACTCAACAGGGGAATGAACACTGAAGCTTTCTTT CAGRELNRGMNTEAFF
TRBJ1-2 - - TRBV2 TGTGCCAGCAACCGGGGAACCTATGGCTACACCTTC CASNRGTYGYTF
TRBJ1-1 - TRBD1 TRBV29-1 TGCAGCGTTGTGGGGACAGGGACCTCGGGCACTGAAGCTTTCTTT CSVVGTGTSGTEAFF
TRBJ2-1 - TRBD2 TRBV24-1 TGTGCCACCAGTGGCTCTAGCGGGAGTGACTGCAATGAGCAGTTCTTC CATSGSSGSDCNEQFF
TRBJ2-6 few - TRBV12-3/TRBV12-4 TGTGCCAGCTCCCCTTCCCGGGGGACTGGGGCCAACGTCCTGACTTTC CASSPSRGTGANVLTF
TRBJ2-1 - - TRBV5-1 TGCGCCAGCACCCGCGGGGAGGGACAAGAGACCCAGTTCTTC CASTRGEGQETQFF
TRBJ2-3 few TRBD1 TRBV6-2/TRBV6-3 TGTGCCAGCAGAGCAGGGACAGGCGGCCTCAGGGGGAGCTACGATACGCAGTATTTT CASRAGTGGLRGSYDTQYF
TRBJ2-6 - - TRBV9 TGTGCCAGCAGCCGGCTAGACTCTGGGGCCAACGTCCTGACTTTC CASSRLDSGANVLTF
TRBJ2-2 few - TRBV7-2 TGTGCCAGCAGCTCATATAACACCGGGGAGCTGTTTTTT CASSSYNTGELFF
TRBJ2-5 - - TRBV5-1 TGCGCCAGCAGCTTGGGTAGGGGCCTCCAAGAGACCCAGTACTTC CASSLGRGLQETQYF
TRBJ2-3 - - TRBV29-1 TGCAGCGTTGAATGGGCCAGGGTAGATACGCAGTATTTT CSVEWARVDTQYF
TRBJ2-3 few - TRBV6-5 TGTGCCAGCAGTTACTCATACAGGACGTCCACAGATACGCAGTATTTT CASSYSYRTSTDTQYF
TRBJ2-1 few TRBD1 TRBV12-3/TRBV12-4 TGTGCCAGCAGCCGGGGACAGGGTGGATCGGGTGAGCAGTTCTTC CASSRGQGGSGEQFF
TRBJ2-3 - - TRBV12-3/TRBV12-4 TGTGCCAGCGGGTTTGAGGGGACTAACGGGAGGACAGATACACAGTATTTT CASGFEGTNGRTDTQYF
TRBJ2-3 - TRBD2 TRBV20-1 TGCAGTACTGAGCGGGACAGCACAGATACGCAGTATTTT CSTERDSTDTQYF
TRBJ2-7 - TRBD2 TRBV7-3 TGTGCCAGCAGCGTAAGCGGGAGCTTGTCCGAGCAGTACTTC CASSVSGSLSEQYF
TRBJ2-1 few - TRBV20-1 TGCAGTGCTAGGCCGGGACCATACAATGAGCAGTTCTTC CSARPGPYNEQFF
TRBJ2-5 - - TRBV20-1 TGCAGTGTCAAAAGGCTTCAAGAGACCCAGTACTTC CSVKRLQETQYF
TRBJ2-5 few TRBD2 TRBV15 TGTGCCACCTCGACTCTAGCGGGGGTGGGGGATGAGCAGTACTTC CATSTLAGVGDEQYF
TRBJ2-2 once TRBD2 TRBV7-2 TGTGCCAGCAGCCCCGCCCTAGCGGGAGTCACCGGGGAGCTGTTTTTT CASSPALAGVTGELFF
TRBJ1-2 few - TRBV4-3 TGCGCCAGCAGCCAAGATTTGTGGAGAGGGGGGTTTGAAGGCTACACCTTC CASSQDLWRGGFEGYTF
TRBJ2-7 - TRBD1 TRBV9 TGTGCCAGCAGCCCCCGGACAGGGAGCTCCTACGAGCAGTACTTC CASSPRTGSSYEQYF
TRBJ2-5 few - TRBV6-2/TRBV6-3 TGTGCCAGCCGTGATTCTAGCGATGAGACCCAGTACTTC CASRDSSDETQYF
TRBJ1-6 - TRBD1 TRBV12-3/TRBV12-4 TGTGCCAGCAGCCGAGGACAGGGGATTCCTTCACCCCTCCACTTT CASSRGQGIPSPLHF
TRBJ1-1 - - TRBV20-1 TGCAGTGCTAGAGACAGGGCAAGGGTCACTGAAGCTTTCTTT CSARDRARVTEAFF
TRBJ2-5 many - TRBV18 TGTGCCAGCAGTCCCGGGACCCAAGAGACCCAGTACTTC CASSPGTQETQYF
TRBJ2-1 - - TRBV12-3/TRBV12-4 TGTGCCAGCAGTTTAAAAGCCCCGGGCCGCGAGCAGTTCTTC CASSLKAPGREQFF
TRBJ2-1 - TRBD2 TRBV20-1 TGCAGTGCTAGAGATTTGGGGGGAGGGATAGGCTCCTACAATGAGCAGTTCTTC CSARDLGGGIGSYNEQFF